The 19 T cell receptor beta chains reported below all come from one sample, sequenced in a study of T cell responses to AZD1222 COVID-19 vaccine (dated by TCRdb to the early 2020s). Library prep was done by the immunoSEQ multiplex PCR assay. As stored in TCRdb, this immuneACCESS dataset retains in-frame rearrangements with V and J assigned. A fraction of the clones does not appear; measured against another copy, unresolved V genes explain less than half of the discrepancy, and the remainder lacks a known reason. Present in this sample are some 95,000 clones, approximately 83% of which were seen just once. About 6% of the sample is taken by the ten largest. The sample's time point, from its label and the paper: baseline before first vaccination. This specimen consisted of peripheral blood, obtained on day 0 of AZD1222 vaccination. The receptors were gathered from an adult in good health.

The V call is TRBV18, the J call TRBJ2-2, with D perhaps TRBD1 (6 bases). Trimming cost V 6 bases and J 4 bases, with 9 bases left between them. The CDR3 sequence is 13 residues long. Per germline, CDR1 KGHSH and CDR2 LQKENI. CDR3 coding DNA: TGTGCCAGCTCGAAGGACAGCACCGGGGAGCTGTTTTTT. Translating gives CASSKDSTGELFF. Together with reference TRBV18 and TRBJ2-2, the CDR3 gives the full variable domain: NAGVMQNPRHLVRRRGQEARLRCSPMKGHSHVYWYRQLPEEGLKFMVYLQKENIIDESGMPKERFSAEFPKEGPSILRIQQVVRGDSAAYFCASSKDSTGELFFGEGSRLTVL.

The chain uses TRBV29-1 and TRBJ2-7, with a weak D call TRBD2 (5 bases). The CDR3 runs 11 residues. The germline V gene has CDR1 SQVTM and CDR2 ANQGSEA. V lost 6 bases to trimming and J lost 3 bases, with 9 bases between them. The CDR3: CSVKTSYEQYF. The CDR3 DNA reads TGCAGCGTAAAAACTAGCTACGAGCAGTACTTC.

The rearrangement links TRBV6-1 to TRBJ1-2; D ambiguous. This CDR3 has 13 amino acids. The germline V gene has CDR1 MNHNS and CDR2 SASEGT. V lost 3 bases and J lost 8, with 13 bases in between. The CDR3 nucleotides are TGTGCCAGCAGTGAGTCGGGAGCCAGGGGCTACACCTTC. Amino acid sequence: CASSESGARGYTF.

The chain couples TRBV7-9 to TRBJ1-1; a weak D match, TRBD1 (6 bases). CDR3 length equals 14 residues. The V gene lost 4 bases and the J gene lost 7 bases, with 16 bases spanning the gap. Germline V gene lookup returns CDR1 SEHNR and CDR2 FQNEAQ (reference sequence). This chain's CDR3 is CASSSTSGTLEAFF. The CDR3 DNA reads TGTGCCAGCAGCTCGACCTCCGGGACACTTGAAGCTTTCTTT. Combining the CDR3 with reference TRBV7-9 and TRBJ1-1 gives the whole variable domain DTGVSQNPRHKITKRGQNVTFRCDPISEHNRLYWYRQTLGQGPEFLTYFQNEAQLEKSRLLSDRFSAERPKGSFSTLEIQRTEQGDSAMYLCASSSTSGTLEAFFGQGTRLTVV.

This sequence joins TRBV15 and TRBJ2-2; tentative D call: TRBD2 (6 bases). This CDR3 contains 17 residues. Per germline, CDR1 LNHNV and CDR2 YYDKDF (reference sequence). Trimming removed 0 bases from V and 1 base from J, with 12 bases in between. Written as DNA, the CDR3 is TGTGCCACCAGCAGAGACCCGGGACTGTGGAACACCGGGGAGCTGTTTTTT. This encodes CATSRDPGLWNTGELFF.

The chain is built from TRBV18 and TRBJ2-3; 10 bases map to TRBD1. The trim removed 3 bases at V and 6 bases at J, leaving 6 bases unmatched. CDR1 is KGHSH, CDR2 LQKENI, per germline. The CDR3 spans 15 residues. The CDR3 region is CASSPRQGASDTQYF. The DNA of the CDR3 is TGTGCCAGCTCACCGCGACAGGGGGCATCGGATACGCAGTATTTT.

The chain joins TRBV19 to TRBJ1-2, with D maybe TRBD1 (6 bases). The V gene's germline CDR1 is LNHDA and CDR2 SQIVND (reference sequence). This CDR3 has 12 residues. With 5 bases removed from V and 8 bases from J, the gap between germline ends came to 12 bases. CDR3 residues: CASSPRQGGYTF. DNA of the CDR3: TGTGCCAGTAGTCCCCGGCAGGGGGGCTACACCTTC.

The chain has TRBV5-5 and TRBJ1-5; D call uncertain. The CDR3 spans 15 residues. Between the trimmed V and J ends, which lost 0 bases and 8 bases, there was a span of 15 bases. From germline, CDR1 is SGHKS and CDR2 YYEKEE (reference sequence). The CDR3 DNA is TGTGCCAGCAGCTTGGCTCATGGGGAGATGGAGCCCCAGCATTTT. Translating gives CASSLAHGEMEPQHF.

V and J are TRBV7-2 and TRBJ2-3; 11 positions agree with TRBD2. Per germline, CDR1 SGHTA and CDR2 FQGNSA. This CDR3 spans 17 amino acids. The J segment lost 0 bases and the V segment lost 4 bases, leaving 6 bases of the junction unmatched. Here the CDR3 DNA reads TGTGCCAGCAGCTCAAATGGACTAGCGGGTAGCACAGATACGCAGTATTTT. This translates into CASSSNGLAGSTDTQYF.

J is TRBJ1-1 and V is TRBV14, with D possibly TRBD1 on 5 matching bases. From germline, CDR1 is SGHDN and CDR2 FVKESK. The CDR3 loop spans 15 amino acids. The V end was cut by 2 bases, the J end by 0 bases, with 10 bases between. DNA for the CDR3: TGTGCCAGCAGCCAATTATCGGGGGTGAACACTGAAGCTTTCTTT. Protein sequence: CASSQLSGVNTEAFF.

The CDR3 sequence: CASSIALGSYEQYF. CDR3 bases: TGTGCCAGTAGTATAGCGTTGGGGAGTTACGAGCAGTACTTC. The V call is TRBV19, the J call TRBJ2-7, with TRBD2 as a possible D gene (5 bases). There are 14 residues in the CDR3. The germline V and J ends were trimmed by 1 base and 4 bases, with 11 bases remaining between them. The germline CDR1 and CDR2 sequences are LNHDA and SQIVND (reference sequence). The variable domain in full, completed from reference TRBV19 and TRBJ2-7, reads DGGITQSPKYLFRKEGQNVTLSCEQNLNHDAMYWYRQDPGQGLRLIYYSQIVNDFQKGDIAEGYSVSREKKESFPLTVTSAQKNPTAFYLCASSIALGSYEQYFGPGTRLTVT.

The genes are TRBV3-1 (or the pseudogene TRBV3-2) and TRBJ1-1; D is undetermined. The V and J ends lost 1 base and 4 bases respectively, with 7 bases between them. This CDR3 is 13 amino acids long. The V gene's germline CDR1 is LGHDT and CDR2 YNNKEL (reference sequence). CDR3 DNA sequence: TGTGCCAGCAGCCAAGCGGGGAGCACTGAAGCTTTCTTT. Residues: CASSQAGSTEAFF.

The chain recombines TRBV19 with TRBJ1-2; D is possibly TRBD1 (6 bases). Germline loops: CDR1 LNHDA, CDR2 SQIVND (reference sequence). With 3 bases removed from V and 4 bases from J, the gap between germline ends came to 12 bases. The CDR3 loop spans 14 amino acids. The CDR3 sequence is CASSIYRVGYGYTF. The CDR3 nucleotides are TGTGCCAGTAGTATTTACAGGGTTGGCTATGGCTACACCTTC.

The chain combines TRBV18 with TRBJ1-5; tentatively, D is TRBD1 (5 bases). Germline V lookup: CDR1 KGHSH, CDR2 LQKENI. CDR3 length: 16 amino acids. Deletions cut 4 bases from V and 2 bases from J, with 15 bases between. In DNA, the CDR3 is TGTGCCAGCTCACTTCGGGGGAACGCGGGCAATCAGCCCCAGCATTTT. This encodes CASSLRGNAGNQPQHF.

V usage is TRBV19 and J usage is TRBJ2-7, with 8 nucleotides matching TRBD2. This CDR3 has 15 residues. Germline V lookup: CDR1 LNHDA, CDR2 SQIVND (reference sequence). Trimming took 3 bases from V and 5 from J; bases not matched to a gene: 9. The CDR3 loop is CASSMPGGPLNEQYF. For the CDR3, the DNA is TGTGCCAGTAGTATGCCGGGAGGGCCTCTGAACGAGCAGTACTTC. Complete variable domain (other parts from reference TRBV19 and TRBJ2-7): DGGITQSPKYLFRKEGQNVTLSCEQNLNHDAMYWYRQDPGQGLRLIYYSQIVNDFQKGDIAEGYSVSREKKESFPLTVTSAQKNPTAFYLCASSMPGGPLNEQYFGPGTRLTVT.

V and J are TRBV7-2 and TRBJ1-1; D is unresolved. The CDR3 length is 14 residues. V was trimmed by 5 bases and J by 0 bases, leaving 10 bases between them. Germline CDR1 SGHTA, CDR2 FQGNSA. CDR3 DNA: TGTGCCAGCAGCCCATCTGCGATGAACACTGAAGCTTTCTTT. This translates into CASSPSAMNTEAFF.

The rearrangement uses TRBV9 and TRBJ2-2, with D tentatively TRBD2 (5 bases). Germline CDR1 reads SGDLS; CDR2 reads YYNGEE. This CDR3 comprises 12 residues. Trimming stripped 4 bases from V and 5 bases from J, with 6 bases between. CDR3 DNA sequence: TGTGCCAGCAGCACTAGGACCGGGGAGCTGTTTTTT. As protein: CASSTRTGELFF.

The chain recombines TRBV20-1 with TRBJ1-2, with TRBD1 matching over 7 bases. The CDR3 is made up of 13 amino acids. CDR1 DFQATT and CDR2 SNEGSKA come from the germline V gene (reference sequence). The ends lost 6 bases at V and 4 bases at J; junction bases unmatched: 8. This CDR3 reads CSASSGTAYGYTF. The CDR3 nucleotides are TGCAGTGCAAGTTCCGGGACAGCCTATGGCTACACCTTC.

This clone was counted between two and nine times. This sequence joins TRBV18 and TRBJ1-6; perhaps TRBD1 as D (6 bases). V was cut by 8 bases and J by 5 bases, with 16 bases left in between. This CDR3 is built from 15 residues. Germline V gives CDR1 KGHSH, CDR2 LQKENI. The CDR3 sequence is CASRPAGGDNSPLHF. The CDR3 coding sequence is TGTGCCAGCCGCCCGGCGGGGGGCGATAATTCACCCCTCCACTTT.